Listed below are T cell receptor beta chains from one sample, sequenced in a study of response to subunit inactivated influenza vaccine. TCRdb re-derived calls from the RT-PCR reads in MiXCR, one entry per CDR3 protein. The table has 500,000 to 550,000 distinct CDR3 sequences, around 21% seen once. The same sample was also studied in work on T cells expressing NK-cell markers.

The sample consisted of CD4+ T cells sorted from PBMCs, taken roughly 13 days after vaccination. These receptors all stem from a man in his fifties who received an inactivated influenza vaccine. Both conserved end residues are part of each CDR3. Each record gives: clone size, CDR3 length, D gene, V gene, J gene, CDR3 protein, CDR3 DNA. The D gene is left open where the match is weak. Some rows mark clone size as missing; the rest say once, few, many or name a class of expanded clone.

clone size: NA; CDR3 length: 14; D gene: NA; V gene: TRBV28; J gene: TRBJ2-1; CDR3 protein: CASRFGGRYNEQFF; CDR3 DNA: TGTGCCAGCAGGTTCGGGGGGCGGTACAATGAGCAGTTCTTC
clone size: few; CDR3 length: 13; D gene: NA; V gene: TRBV2; J gene: TRBJ1-2; CDR3 protein: CASSALLEYGYTF; CDR3 DNA: TGTGCCAGCAGCGCTCTATTGGAATATGGCTACACCTTC
clone size: few; CDR3 length: 14; D gene: NA; V gene: TRBV7-9; J gene: TRBJ1-6; CDR3 protein: CASSLQGRSSPLHF; CDR3 DNA: TGTGCCAGCAGCTTGCAGGGAAGAAGCTCACCCCTCCACTTT
clone size: NA; CDR3 length: 17; D gene: NA; V gene: TRBV7-9; J gene: TRBJ1-1; CDR3 protein: CASSLGYPGRQNTEAFF; CDR3 DNA: TGTGCCAGCAGCTTAGGTTACCCGGGCCGCCAGAACACTGAAGCTTTCTTT
clone size: few; CDR3 length: 14; D gene: TRBD1; V gene: TRBV7-8; J gene: TRBJ2-2; CDR3 protein: CASSETGIAGELFF; CDR3 DNA: TGTGCCAGCAGCGAGACAGGGATTGCCGGGGAGCTGTTTTTT
clone size: NA; CDR3 length: 14; D gene: TRBD1; V gene: TRBV12-3/TRBV12-4; J gene: TRBJ1-2; CDR3 protein: CASSPTGGTDGYTF; CDR3 DNA: TGTGCCAGCAGTCCGACAGGGGGCACGGATGGCTACACCTTC
clone size: NA; CDR3 length: 14; D gene: NA; V gene: TRBV18; J gene: TRBJ2-2; CDR3 protein: CASSHRQNTGELFF; CDR3 DNA: TGTGCCAGCTCCCACAGACAGAACACCGGGGAGCTGTTTTTT
clone size: few; CDR3 length: 15; D gene: NA; V gene: TRBV19; J gene: TRBJ2-7; CDR3 protein: CASSMARDITYEQYF; CDR3 DNA: TGTGCCAGTAGTATGGCTCGGGACATTACCTACGAGCAGTACTTC
clone size: NA; CDR3 length: 14; D gene: NA; V gene: TRBV12-3/TRBV12-4; J gene: TRBJ2-2; CDR3 protein: CASGRGTNTGELFF; CDR3 DNA: TGTGCCAGTGGACGGGGGACGAACACCGGGGAGCTGTTTTTT
clone size: NA; CDR3 length: 15; D gene: NA; V gene: TRBV4-1; J gene: TRBJ1-2; CDR3 protein: CASSQPGRKAYGYTF; CDR3 DNA: TGCGCCAGCAGCCAACCGGGACGAAAGGCCTATGGCTACACCTTC
clone size: few; CDR3 length: 13; D gene: NA; V gene: TRBV12-3/TRBV12-4; J gene: TRBJ1-5; CDR3 protein: CASSLSQGQPQHF; CDR3 DNA: TGTGCCAGCAGCCTCTCCCAGGGTCAGCCCCAGCATTTT
clone size: NA; CDR3 length: 15; D gene: TRBD1; V gene: TRBV6-1; J gene: TRBJ1-5; CDR3 protein: CASIKDRAGDQPQHF; CDR3 DNA: TGTGCCAGCATCAAGGACAGGGCTGGGGATCAGCCCCAGCATTTT
clone size: few; CDR3 length: 15; D gene: NA; V gene: TRBV5-1; J gene: TRBJ2-1; CDR3 protein: CASSLSLGSYNEQFF; CDR3 DNA: TGCGCCAGCAGCTTGAGCCTGGGCTCCTACAATGAGCAGTTCTTC
clone size: NA; CDR3 length: 14; D gene: TRBD1; V gene: TRBV7-9; J gene: TRBJ1-1; CDR3 protein: CASSPGTGNPEAFF; CDR3 DNA: TGTGCCAGCAGCCCCGGGACAGGAAACCCTGAAGCTTTCTTT
clone size: few; CDR3 length: 14; D gene: NA; V gene: TRBV5-1; J gene: TRBJ1-2; CDR3 protein: CASSLEGSDYGYTF; CDR3 DNA: TGCGCCAGCAGCTTGGAGGGGTCGGACTATGGCTACACCTTC
clone size: NA; CDR3 length: 15; D gene: TRBD2; V gene: TRBV12-3/TRBV12-4; J gene: TRBJ2-1; CDR3 protein: CASSLGLAGEDEQFF; CDR3 DNA: TGTGCCAGCAGTTTAGGACTAGCGGGAGAGGATGAGCAGTTCTTC